This T cell receptor (beta chain) was sequenced in a study of cytomegalovirus exposure and HLA in healthy donors. Findings and limits, study-wide: By HLA locus, TCR association rates varied in a later analysis, with DRB1 showing the most and HLA-C the fewest. Within an earlier analysis, most TCR beta V segments proved productive either about 87% or about 30% of the time.

A word on this clone: Antigen unknown.

The CDR3 contains 15 residues. The germline V gene has CDR1 SGDLS and CDR2 YYNGEE. Trimming removed 0 bases from V and 0 bases from J, with 10 bases in between. Primers included in the PCR were 60 Vbeta and 13 Jbeta primers. The assay was immunoSEQ multiplex PCR, and TCRdb's table has in-frame clones only and misses some. Of 85,000 to 90,000 clones in the sample, under 85% are singletons; the top ten hold 2.7%. The specimen was PBMCs. The J gene is TRBJ2-7, the V gene TRBV9; the D gene is possibly TRBD2 (6 bases). The source is a man aged 30 to 45 in good health and CMV-seronegative. Here the CDR3 reads CASSVGGAVSYEQYF. CDR3 bases: TGTGCCAGCAGCGTAGGCGGGGCCGTCTCCTACGAGCAGTACTTC.